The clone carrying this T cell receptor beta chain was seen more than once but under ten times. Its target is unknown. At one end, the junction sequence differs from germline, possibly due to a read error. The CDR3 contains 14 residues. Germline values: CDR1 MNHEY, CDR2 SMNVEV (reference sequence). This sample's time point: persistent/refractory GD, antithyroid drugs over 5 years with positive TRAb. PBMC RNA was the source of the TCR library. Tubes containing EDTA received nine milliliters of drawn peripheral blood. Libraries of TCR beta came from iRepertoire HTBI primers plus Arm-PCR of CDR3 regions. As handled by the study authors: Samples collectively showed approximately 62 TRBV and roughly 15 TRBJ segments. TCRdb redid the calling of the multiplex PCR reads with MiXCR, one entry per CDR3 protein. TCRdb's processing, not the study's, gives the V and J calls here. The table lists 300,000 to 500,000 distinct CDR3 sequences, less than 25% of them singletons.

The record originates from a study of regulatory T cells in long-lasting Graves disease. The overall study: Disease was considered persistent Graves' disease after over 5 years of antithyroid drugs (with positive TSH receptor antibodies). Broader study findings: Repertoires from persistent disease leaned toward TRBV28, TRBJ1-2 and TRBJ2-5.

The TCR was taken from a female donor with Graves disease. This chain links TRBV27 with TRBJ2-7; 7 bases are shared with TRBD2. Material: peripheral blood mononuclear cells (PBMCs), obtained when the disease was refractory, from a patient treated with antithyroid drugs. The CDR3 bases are TGTGCCAGCAGTTCCTGGACTAGTTCCTACGGGCAGTACTTC. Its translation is CASSSWTSSYGQYF.